This T cell receptor (beta chain) was captured by sequencing in a study of T cell responses to AZD1222 COVID-19 vaccine. Study-wide results and caveats: Spike-specific TCR breadth and depth were elevated following two AZD1222 doses. Spike regions recognized by vaccine-associated CD4 TCRs spanned the protein, led by 160-218 and 743-854. Only after the peak T cell response were repertoires sampled.

TCRdb's copy holds only in-frame clones and misses some; the assay was immunoSEQ multiplex PCR. The table lists more than 140,000 clones, 88% of them singletons. In this sample, this clone turned up a few times. The antigen remains unidentified. V was pared by 3 bases and J by 10 bases, with 20 bases of the junction left unmatched. Germline V CDR1 and CDR2: SQVTM, ANQGSEA. The CDR3 consists of 17 residues. The sequence was obtained from an adult in good health. V and J are TRBV29-1 and TRBJ1-1; 10 bases match TRBD1. Sequenced here: peripheral blood, sampled on day 0 of MenACWY control vaccination. The CDR3 DNA is TGCAGCGTTGACGCGGACAGGGGGAAAGGGCCCGGGTCTGCAGCTTTCTTT. Its translation: CSVDADRGKGPGSAAFF.